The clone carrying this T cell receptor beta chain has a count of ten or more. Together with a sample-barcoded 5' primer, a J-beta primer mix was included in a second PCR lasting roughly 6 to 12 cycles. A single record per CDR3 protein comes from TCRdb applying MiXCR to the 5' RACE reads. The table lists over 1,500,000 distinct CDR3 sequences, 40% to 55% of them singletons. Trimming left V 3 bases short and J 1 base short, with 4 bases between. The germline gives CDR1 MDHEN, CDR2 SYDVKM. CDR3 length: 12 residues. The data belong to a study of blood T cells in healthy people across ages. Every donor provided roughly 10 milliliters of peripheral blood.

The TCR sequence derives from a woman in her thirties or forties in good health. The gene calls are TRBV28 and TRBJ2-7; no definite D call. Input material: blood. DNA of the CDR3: TGTGCCAGCAGTTTCCTATCCTACGAGCAGTACTTC. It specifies CASSFLSYEQYF.